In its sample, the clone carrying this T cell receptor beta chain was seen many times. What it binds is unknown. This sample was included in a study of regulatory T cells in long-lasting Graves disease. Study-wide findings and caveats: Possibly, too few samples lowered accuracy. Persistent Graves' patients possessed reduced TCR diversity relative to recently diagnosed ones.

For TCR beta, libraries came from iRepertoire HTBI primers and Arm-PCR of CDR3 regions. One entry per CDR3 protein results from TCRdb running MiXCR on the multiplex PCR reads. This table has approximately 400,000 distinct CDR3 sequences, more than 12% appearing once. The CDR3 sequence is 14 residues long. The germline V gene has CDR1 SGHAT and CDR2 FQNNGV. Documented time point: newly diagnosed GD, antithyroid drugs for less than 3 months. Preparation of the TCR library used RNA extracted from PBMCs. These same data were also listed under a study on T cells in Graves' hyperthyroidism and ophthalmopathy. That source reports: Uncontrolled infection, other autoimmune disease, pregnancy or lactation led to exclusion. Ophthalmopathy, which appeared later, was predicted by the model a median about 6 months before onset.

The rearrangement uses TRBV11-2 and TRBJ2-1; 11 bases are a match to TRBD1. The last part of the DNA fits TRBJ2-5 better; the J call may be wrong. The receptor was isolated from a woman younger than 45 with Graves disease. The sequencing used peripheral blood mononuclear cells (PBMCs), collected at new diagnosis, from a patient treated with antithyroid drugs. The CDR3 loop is CASTWTGGEATQYF. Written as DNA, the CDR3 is TGTGCCAGCACCTGGACAGGGGGCGAGGCGACCCAGTACTTC.